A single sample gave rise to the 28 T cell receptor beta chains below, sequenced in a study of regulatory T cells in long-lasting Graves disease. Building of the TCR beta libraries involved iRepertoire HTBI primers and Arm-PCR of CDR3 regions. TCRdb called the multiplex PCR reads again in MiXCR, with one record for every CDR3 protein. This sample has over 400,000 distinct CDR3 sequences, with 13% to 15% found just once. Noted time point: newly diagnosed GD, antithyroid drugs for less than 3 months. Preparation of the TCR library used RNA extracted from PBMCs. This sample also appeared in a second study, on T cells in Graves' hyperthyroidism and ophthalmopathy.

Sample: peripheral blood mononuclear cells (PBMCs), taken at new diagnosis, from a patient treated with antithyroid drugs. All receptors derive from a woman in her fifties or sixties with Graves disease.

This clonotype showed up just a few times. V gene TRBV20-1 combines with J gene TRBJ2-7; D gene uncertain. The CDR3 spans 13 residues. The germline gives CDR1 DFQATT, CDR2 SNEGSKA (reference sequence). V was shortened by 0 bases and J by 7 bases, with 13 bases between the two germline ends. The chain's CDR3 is CSARDPFAWEQYF. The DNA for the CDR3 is TGCAGTGCTAGAGACCCCTTTGCGTGGGAGCAGTACTTC.

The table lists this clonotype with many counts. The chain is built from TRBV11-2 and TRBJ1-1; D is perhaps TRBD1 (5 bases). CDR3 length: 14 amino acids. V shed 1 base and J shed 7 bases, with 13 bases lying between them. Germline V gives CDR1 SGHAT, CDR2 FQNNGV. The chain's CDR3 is CASSLVDLQVEAFF. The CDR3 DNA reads TGTGCCAGCAGCTTAGTTGATTTACAGGTTGAAGCTTTCTTT.

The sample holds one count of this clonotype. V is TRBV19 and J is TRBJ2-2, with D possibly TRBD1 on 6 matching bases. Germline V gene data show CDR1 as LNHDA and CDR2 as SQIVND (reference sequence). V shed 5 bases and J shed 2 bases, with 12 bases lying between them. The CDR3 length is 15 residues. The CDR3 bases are TGTGCCAGTAGTGAAACAGGGAGTAACACCGGGGAGCTGTTTTTT. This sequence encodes CASSETGSNTGELFF. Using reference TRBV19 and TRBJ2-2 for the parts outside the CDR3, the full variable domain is DGGITQSPKYLFRKEGQNVTLSCEQNLNHDAMYWYRQDPGQGLRLIYYSQIVNDFQKGDIAEGYSVSREKKESFPLTVTSAQKNPTAFYLCASSETGSNTGELFFGEGSRLTVL.

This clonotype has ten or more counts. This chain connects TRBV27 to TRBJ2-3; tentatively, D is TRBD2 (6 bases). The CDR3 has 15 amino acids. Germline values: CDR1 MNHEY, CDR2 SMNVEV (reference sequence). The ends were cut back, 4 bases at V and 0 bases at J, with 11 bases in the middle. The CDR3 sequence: CASSSGVLSTDTQYF. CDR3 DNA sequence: TGTGCCAGCAGTTCGGGAGTGCTTAGCACAGATACGCAGTATTTT.

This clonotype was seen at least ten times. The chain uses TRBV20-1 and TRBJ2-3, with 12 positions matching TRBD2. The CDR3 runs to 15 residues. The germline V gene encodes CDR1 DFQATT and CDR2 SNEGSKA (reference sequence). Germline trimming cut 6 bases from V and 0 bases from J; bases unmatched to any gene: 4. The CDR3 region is CSARTSGESTDTQYF. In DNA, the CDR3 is TGCAGTGCCAGGACTAGCGGGGAAAGCACAGATACGCAGTATTTT.

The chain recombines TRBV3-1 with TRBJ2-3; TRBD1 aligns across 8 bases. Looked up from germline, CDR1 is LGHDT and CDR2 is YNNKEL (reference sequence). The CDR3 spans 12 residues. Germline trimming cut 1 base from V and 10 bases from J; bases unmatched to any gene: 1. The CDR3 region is CASSQVGQAQYF. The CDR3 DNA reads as TGTGCCAGCAGCCAAGTGGGACAGGCGCAGTATTTT.

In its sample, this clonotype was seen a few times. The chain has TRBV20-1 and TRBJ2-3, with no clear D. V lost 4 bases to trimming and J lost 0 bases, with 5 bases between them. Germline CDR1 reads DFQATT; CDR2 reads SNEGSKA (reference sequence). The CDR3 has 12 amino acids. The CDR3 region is CSATASTDTQYF. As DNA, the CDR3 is TGCAGTGCTACCGCTAGCACAGATACGCAGTATTTT.

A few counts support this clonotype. The CDR3 DNA is TGTGCCTGGACGGAGCGCTCGAGGCGGTATATGAGACAGTTCTTC. This translates into CAWTERSRRYMRQFF. The rearrangement joins TRBV30 to TRBJ2-1, with D hard to call. The V end lost 4 bases, the J end lost 13 bases, and 26 bases lay between the germline ends. Germline V lookup: CDR1 GTSNPN, CDR2 SVGIG (reference sequence). The CDR3 runs 15 residues.

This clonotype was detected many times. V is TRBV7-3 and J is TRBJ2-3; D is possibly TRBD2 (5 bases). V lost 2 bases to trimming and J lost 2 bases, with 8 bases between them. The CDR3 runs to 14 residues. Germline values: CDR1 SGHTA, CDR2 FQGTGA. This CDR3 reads CASSLQTTTDTQYF. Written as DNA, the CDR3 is TGTGCCAGCAGCTTACAGACTACCACAGATACGCAGTATTTT.

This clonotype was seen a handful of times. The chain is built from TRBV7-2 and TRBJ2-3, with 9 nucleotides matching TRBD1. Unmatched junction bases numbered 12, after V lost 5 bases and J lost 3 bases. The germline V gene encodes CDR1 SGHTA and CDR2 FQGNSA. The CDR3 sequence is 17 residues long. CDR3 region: CASSPTGQGYVTDTQYF. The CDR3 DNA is TGTGCCAGCAGCCCTACCGGACAGGGGTATGTGACAGATACGCAGTATTTT.

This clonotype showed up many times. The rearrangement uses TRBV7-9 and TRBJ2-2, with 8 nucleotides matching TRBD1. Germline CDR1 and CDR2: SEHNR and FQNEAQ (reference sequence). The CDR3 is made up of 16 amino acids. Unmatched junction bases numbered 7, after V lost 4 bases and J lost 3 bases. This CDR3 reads CASSSPHRGYTGELFF. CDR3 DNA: TGTGCCAGCAGCTCGCCACACAGGGGGTACACCGGGGAGCTGTTTTTT. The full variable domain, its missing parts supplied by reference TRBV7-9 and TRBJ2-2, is DTGVSQNPRHKITKRGQNVTFRCDPISEHNRLYWYRQTLGQGPEFLTYFQNEAQLEKSRLLSDRFSAERPKGSFSTLEIQRTEQGDSAMYLCASSSPHRGYTGELFFGEGSRLTVL.

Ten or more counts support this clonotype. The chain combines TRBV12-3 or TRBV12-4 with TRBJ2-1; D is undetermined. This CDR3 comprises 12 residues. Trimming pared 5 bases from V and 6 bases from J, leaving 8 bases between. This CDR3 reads CASSPPSNEQFF. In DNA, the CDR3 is TGTGCCAGCAGTCCCCCTAGCAATGAGCAGTTCTTC.

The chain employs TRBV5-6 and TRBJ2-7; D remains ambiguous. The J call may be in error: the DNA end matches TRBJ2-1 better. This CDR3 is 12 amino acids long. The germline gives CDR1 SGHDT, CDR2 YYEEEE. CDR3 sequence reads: CASSLDGYEQFF. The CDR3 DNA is TGTGCCAGCAGCTTGGATGGGTACGAGCAGTTCTTC.

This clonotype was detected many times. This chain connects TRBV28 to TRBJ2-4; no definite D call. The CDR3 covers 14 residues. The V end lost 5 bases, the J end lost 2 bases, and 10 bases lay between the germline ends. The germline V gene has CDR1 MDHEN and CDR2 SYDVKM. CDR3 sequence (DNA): TGTGCCAGCAGTCGGCCCGTTTCCAAAAACATTCAGTACTTC. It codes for CASSRPVSKNIQYF.

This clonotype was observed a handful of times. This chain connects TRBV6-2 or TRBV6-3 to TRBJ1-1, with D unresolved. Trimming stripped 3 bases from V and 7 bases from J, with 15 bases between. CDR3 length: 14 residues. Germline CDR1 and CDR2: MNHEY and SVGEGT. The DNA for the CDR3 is TGTGCCAGCAGTTATCCCGGGTCAACCCGTGAAGCTTTCTTT. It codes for CASSYPGSTREAFF.

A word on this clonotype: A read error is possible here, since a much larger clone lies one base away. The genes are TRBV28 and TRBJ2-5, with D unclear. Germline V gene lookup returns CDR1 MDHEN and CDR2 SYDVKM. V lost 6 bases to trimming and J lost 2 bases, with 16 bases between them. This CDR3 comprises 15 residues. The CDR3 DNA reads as TGTGCCAGCAGGCCCTCCTTAGGTTGGCAAGAGACCCAGTACTTC. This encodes CASRPSLGWQETQYF.

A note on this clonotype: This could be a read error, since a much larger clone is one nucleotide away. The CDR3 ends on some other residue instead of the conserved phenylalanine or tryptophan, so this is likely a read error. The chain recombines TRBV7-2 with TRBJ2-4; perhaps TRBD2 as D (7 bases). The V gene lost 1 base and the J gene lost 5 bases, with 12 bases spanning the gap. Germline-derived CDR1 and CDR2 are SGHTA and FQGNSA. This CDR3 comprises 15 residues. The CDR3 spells CASSLGGGGENIQYL. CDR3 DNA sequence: TGTGCCAGCAGCTTAGGGGGGGGCGGGGAAAACATTCAGTACTTG.

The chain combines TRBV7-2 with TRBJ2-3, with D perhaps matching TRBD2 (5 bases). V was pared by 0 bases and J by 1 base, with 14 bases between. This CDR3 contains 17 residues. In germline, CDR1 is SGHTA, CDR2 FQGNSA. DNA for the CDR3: TGTGCCAGCAGCTTAGCGGCGGGTCCAAGGGGCACAGATACGCAGTATTTT. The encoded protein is CASSLAAGPRGTDTQYF.

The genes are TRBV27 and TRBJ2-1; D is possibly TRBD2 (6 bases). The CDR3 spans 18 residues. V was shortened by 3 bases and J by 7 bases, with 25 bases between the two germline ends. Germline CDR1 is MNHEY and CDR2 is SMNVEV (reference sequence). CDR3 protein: CASSFWWWRGIRRNEQFF. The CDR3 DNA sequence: TGTGCCAGCAGTTTCTGGTGGTGGCGCGGGATTCGGCGGAATGAGCAGTTCTTC.

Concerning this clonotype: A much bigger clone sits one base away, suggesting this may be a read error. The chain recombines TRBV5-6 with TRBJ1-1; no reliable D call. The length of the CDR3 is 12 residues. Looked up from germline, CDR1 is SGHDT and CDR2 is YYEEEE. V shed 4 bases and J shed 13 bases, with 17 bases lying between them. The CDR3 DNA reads TGTGCCAGCAGCGAAGCCGGGGTGGTAGTTTTCTTT. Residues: CASSEAGVVVFF.

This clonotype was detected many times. The CDR3 DNA sequence: TGTGCCAGCAGTTTTTTGACAGGGATAGATAGCACAGATACGCAGTATTTT. Its translation: CASSFLTGIDSTDTQYF. The V and J genes are TRBV27 and TRBJ2-3, with 7 bases fitting TRBD1. Trimming removed 3 bases from V and 0 bases from J; junction bases left unmatched: 9. The CDR3 runs 17 residues. Germline CDR1 reads MNHEY; CDR2 reads SMNVEV (reference sequence).

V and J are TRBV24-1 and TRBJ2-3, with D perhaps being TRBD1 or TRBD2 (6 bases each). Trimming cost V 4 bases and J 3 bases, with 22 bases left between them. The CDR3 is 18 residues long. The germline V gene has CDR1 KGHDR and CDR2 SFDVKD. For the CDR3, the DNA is TGTGCCACCAGTGACCTTTTAGGGGGAGGACCGGGGACAGATACGCAGTATTTT. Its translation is CATSDLLGGGPGTDTQYF.

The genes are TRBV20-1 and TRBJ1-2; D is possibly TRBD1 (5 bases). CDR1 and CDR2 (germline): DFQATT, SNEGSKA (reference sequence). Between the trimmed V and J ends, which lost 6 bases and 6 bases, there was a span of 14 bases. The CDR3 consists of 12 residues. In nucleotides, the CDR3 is TGCAGTGCCGCCGCCAGGGATAATGGCTACACCTTC. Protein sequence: CSAAARDNGYTF.

CDR3 protein: CATSRQAHSYEQYF. CDR3 DNA sequence: TGTGCCACCAGCAGACAGGCTCACTCCTACGAGCAGTACTTC. This chain links TRBV15 with TRBJ2-7; D gene unclear. V was cut by 2 bases and J by 0 bases, with 8 bases left in between. The length of the CDR3 is 14 residues. CDR1 and CDR2 (germline): LNHNV, YYDKDF (reference sequence). The full variable domain, with the rest looked up from reference TRBV15 and TRBJ2-7, is DAMVIQNPRYQVTQFGKPVTLSCSQTLNHNVMYWYQQKSSQAPKLLFHYYDKDFNNEADTPDNFQSRRPNTSFCFLDIRSPGLGDTAMYLCATSRQAHSYEQYFGPGTRLTVT.

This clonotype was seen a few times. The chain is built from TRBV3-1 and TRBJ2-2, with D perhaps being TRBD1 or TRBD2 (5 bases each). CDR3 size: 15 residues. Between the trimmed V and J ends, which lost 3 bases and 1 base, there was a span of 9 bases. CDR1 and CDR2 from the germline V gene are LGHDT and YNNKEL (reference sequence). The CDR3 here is CASSQIGGNTGELFF. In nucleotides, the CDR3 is TGTGCCAGCAGCCAGATTGGGGGGAACACCGGGGAGCTGTTTTTT.

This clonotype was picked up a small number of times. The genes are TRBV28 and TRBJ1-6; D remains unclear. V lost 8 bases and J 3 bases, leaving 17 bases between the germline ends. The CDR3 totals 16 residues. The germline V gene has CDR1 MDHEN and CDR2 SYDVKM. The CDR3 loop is CASLPLPRLYNSPLHF. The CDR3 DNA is TGTGCCAGCTTACCCCTTCCACGTCTCTATAATTCACCCCTCCACTTT.

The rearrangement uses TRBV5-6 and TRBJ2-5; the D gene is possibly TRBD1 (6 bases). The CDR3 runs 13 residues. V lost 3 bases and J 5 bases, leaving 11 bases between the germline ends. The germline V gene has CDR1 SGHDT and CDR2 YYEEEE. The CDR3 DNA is TGTGCCAGCAGCTCACAGGGTTGGGAGACCCAGTACTTC. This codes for CASSSQGWETQYF.

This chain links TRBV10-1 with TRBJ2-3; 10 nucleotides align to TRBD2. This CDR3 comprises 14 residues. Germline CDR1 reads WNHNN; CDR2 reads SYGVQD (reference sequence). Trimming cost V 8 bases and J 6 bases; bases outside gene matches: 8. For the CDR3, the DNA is TGCGCCAGCCAGCTAGCGGGAGAGTCCGATACGCAGTATTTT. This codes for CASQLAGESDTQYF.